This TCR beta chain was found in a study of T cell responses to AZD1222 COVID-19 vaccine (TCRdb year 2021). Broadly, across the study: AZD1222 recipients whose second dose came at about 4 weeks and those whose second dose came at about 12 weeks were combined into one group, since spike-specific TCR depth and breadth did not differ between the two schedules. A total of 230 to 250 trial participants underwent TCR sequencing, of whom 207 had received two doses of AZD1222 and 26 had received two doses of the MenACWY control vaccine. Trial participants were enrolled by age into 18-55, 56-69 and 70-plus year subgroups, with roughly 160, 29 and 62 TCR-sequenced participants respectively.

Overall study results and their limits: Reportedly, close to half of the unique spike-specific TCRs recognized epitopes lying outside the regions that are mutated in the B.1.351 and B.1.1.7 variants. After two AZD1222 doses, spike-specific TCR breadth and depth were significantly higher than at day 0 and than in MenACWY recipients. In the small 56-69-year group, the increase in depth fell short of significance, most likely because of low power. Because no samples from the day 14 peak response were available, repertoires could be characterized only after the peak T cell response. Conclusions about previously exposed vaccinees are limited because only five to seven AZD1222 recipients were SARS-CoV-2 seropositive at baseline. Participants were mostly white British and included more females than males, and it was suggested by the authors that clonal diversity may have been underestimated. Vaccine-associated CD4 TCRs spanned the whole spike protein, with dominant responses in regions 160-218 and 743-854.

Inclusive of the bounding cysteine and phenylalanine, the CDR3 is 14 residues long. The CDR3 DNA has 42 bases and is translated from base 1. The germline V gene specifies SGHAT as CDR1 and FQNNGV as CDR2. V and J are trimmed by 5 bases and 4 bases, and the gene matches miss 3 bases of the junction. Comments on this clone: Its recognized antigen is unknown. Qualities for individual bases were not recorded, and no much larger clone is one base off.

What this sample's time point label stands for: baseline before first vaccination. The vaccinee samples were drawn from two UK trials, COV001 and COV002, one of which was a single-blind randomized controlled phase 2/3 trial testing AZD1222 (ChAdOx1 nCoV-19) in healthy adults. Trial participant PBMC samples were collected at day 0 and day 28 after the second dose for TCRbeta chain sequencing. The CDR3 regions of human TCRbeta chains were analyzed by immunosequencing. Per the source publication's procedure: Repertoire TCRs were checked for matches against a reference library of SARS-CoV-2-specific TCRs that had been generated using the MIRA antigen-specificity platform. Breadth was defined as the fraction of unique TCRs that were SARS-CoV-2-associated. Depth was defined as the fraction of total T cells that were SARS-CoV-2-associated. Each spike-specific TCR was assigned to its reactive spike region and to a CD4 or CD8 class using the MIRA data. Log10-transformed breadth and depth values were compared by one-way ANOVA with Sidak's multiple comparisons tests. This immuneACCESS table, as held by TCRdb, lists in-frame sequences with V and J called but not all clones. Of the missing ones, under half trace to an unresolved V gene in checked studies; the others have no known cause. From that table come the V and J calls and clone size; the DNA was used to work out D and trimming. The sample table lists some 130,000 clones, 93% of them with a count of one. The ten largest clones take up around 5.4% of the sample.

The V and J segments used are TRBV11-2 and TRBJ2-1, and TRBD2 matches 9 of the central bases. The sequence derives from an adult in good health. The material was peripheral blood, obtained on day 0 of AZD1222 vaccination. CDR3 protein: CASSQGLAYNEQFF. The bases are TGTGCCAGCAGCCAGGGACTAGCTTACAATGAGCAGTTCTTC.